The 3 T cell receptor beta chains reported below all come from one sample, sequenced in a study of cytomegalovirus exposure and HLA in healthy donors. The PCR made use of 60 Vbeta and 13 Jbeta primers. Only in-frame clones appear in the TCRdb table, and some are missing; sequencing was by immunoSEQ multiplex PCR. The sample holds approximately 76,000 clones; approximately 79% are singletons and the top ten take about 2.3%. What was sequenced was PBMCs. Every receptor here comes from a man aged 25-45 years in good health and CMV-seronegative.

The CDR3: CASSLGTGTNQPQHF. The DNA of the CDR3 is TGCGCCAGCAGCTTGGGTACAGGGACCAATCAGCCCCAGCATTTT. The chain recombines TRBV5-1 with TRBJ1-5, with a tentative D call TRBD1 (6 bases). V was shortened by 0 bases and J by 3 bases, with 10 bases between the two germline ends. The V gene's germline CDR1 is SGHRS and CDR2 YFSETQ. The CDR3 is made up of 15 amino acids. Looking up the rest from reference TRBV5-1 and TRBJ1-5 gives the full variable domain: KAGVTQTPRYLIKTRGQQVTLSCSPISGHRSVSWYQQTPGQGLQFLFEYFSETQRNKGNFPGRFSGRQFSNSRSEMNVSTLELGDSALYLCASSLGTGTNQPQHFGDGTRLSIL.

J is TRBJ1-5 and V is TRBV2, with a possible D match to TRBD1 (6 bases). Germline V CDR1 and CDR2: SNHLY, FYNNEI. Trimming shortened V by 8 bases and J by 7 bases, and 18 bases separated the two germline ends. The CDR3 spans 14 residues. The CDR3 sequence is CASQSTTGSQPQHF. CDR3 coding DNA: TGTGCCAGCCAAAGCACCACAGGGAGCCAGCCCCAGCATTTT.

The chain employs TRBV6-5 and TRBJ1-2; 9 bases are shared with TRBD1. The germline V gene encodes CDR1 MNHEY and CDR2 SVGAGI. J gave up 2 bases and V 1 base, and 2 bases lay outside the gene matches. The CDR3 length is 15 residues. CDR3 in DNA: TGTGCCAGCAGTTACTGGGGACAGGGAAACTATGGCTACACCTTC. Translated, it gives CASSYWGQGNYGYTF.